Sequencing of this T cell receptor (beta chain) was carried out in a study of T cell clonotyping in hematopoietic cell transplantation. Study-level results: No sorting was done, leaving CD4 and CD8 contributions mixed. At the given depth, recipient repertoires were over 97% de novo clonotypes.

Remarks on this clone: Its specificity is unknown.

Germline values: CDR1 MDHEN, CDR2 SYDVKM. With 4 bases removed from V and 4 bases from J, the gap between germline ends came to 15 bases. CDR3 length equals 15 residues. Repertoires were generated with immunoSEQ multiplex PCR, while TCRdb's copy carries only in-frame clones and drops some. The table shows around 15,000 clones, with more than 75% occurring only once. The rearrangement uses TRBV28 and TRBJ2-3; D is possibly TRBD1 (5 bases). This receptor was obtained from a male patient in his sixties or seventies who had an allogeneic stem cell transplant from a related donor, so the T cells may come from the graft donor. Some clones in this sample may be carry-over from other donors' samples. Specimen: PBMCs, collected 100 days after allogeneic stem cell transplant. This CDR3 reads CASSSNRRGPDTQYF. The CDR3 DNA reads TGTGCCAGCAGTTCGAATCGAAGGGGTCCAGATACGCAGTATTTT.